The 16 T cell receptor beta chains listed next were all sequenced from one sample in a study of human T cells and chemical hapten exposure. One entry per CDR3 protein results from TCRdb running MiXCR on the RACE reads. The sample has some 360,000 distinct CDR3 sequences; about 5.1% are singletons. As for time point: pre-sensitization, week 0. Treatment specified: therapeutic diphenylcyclopropenone sensitization with weekly scalp DPC. The material was whole blood, obtained in connection with sensitization to the hapten diphenylcyclopropenone (DPC). The receptors were sampled from a woman aged 45-65 years with alopecia areata. Some clones in this sample may be carry-over from other donors' samples.

This clonotype turned up a few times. The chain combines TRBV12-3 or TRBV12-4 with TRBJ1-6; D gene ambiguous. V was shortened by 5 bases and J by 0 bases, with 11 bases between the two germline ends. This CDR3 comprises 16 residues. CDR3 in DNA: TGTGCCAGCAGTCGTCAGGAGCACTCCTATAATTCACCCCTCCACTTT. Its translation: CASSRQEHSYNSPLHF.

Ten or more counts support this clonotype. This chain connects TRBV12-3 or TRBV12-4 to TRBJ2-7; 13 bases line up with TRBD2. V lost 6 bases to trimming and J lost 6 bases; unmatched junction nucleotides: 5. CDR3 length: 14 residues. The CDR3 loop reads CASSPGLAGVEQYF. The CDR3, as DNA: TGTGCCAGCAGCCCCGGACTAGCGGGAGTCGAGCAGTACTTC.

This clonotype has only a few counts. The gene calls are TRBV19 and TRBJ1-5; D gene uncertain. CDR3 size: 15 residues. In germline, CDR1 is LNHDA, CDR2 SQIVND (reference sequence). Deletions cut 1 base from V and 0 bases from J, with 7 bases between. Here the CDR3 reads CASSIGTYSNQPQHF. CDR3 sequence (DNA): TGTGCCAGTAGTATAGGGACCTATAGCAATCAGCCCCAGCATTTT. The whole variable domain, remainder taken from reference TRBV19 and TRBJ1-5, is DGGITQSPKYLFRKEGQNVTLSCEQNLNHDAMYWYRQDPGQGLRLIYYSQIVNDFQKGDIAEGYSVSREKKESFPLTVTSAQKNPTAFYLCASSIGTYSNQPQHFGDGTRLSIL.

This clonotype was detected only a few times. V gene TRBV7-9 combines with J gene TRBJ2-7, with D possibly matching TRBD2 (6 bases). The CDR3 has 16 amino acids. CDR1 and CDR2 (germline): SEHNR, FQNEAQ (reference sequence). The V end lost 5 bases, the J end lost 1 base, and 18 bases lay between the germline ends. The CDR3 sequence: CASSPLGGPQSYEQYF. The CDR3 region has the DNA TGTGCCAGCAGCCCCTTGGGAGGACCCCAGTCCTACGAGCAGTACTTC. Full variable domain (rest looked up from reference TRBV7-9 and TRBJ2-7): DTGVSQNPRHKITKRGQNVTFRCDPISEHNRLYWYRQTLGQGPEFLTYFQNEAQLEKSRLLSDRFSAERPKGSFSTLEIQRTEQGDSAMYLCASSPLGGPQSYEQYFGPGTRLTVT.

This clonotype was counted between two and nine times. The V and J genes are TRBV6-2 or TRBV6-3 and TRBJ2-2; no definite D call. CDR3 length equals 14 residues. Germline V lookup: CDR1 MNHEY, CDR2 SVGEGT. The germline V and J ends were trimmed by 2 bases and 5 bases, with 9 bases remaining between them. The CDR3 DNA reads TGTGCCAGCAGTTACGAGACCCCGACCGGGGAGCTGTTTTTT. This codes for CASSYETPTGELFF.

The V and J genes are TRBV7-2 and TRBJ2-7, with 9 bases identical to TRBD2. The ends lost 10 bases at V and 7 bases at J; junction bases unmatched: 11. CDR1 and CDR2 from the germline V gene are SGHTA and FQGNSA. The CDR3 runs 13 residues. CDR3 sequence reads: CAISGGVQGEQYF. CDR3 DNA sequence: TGTGCCATTAGCGGGGGAGTCCAGGGAGAGCAGTACTTC.

This clonotype turned up a few times. The V gene is TRBV29-1, the J gene TRBJ2-1; tentatively, D is TRBD1 or TRBD2 (6 bases each). The germline V and J ends were trimmed by 1 base and 9 bases, with 22 bases remaining between them. The CDR3 is 16 residues long. Germline V CDR1 and CDR2: SQVTM, ANQGSEA. DNA of the CDR3: TGCAGCGTTGAAGGACTATCGGGGGCCAATTGGGGTGAGCAGTTCTTC. Translating gives CSVEGLSGANWGEQFF.

The table lists this clonotype with a few counts. This chain links TRBV4-1 with TRBJ1-2; D is uncertain. Per the germline V gene, CDR1 is MGHRA and CDR2 is YSYEKL. The CDR3 contains 14 residues. V lost 1 base and J lost 4, with 10 bases in between. CDR3 protein: CASSQAAQVYGYTF. The DNA for the CDR3 is TGCGCCAGCAGCCAAGCTGCCCAAGTCTATGGCTACACCTTC.

This clonotype was detected a few times. V and J are TRBV4-3 and TRBJ2-7, with 11 bases lining up with TRBD1. Germline loops: CDR1 LGHNA, CDR2 YSLEER. There are 15 residues in the CDR3. Trimming took 1 base from V and 4 from J; bases not matched to a gene: 3. CDR3 coding DNA: TGCGCCAGCAGCCAAGGCGGGACAGGGGGGTACGAGCAGTACTTC. Translated, it gives CASSQGGTGGYEQYF.

V usage is TRBV4-3 and J usage is TRBJ1-2; 7 bases agree with TRBD1. The junction had 6 bases not matched to a gene; V was cut back by 6 bases and J by 2 bases. The CDR3 extends over 14 amino acids. The germline V gene has CDR1 LGHNA and CDR2 YSLEER. CDR3 protein: CASRVTGANYGYTF. In nucleotides, the CDR3 is TGCGCCAGCAGAGTTACAGGGGCAAACTATGGCTACACCTTC.

Worth noting for this clonotype: Just one base apart from a much larger clone, this may be a read error. V usage is TRBV12-3 or TRBV12-4 and J usage is TRBJ1-2; D perhaps matches TRBD1 (6 bases). Deletions cut 3 bases from V and 4 bases from J, with 12 bases between. This CDR3 contains 14 residues. The CDR3 is CASSFGGRGYGYTF. The CDR3 DNA follows: TGTGCCAGCAGTTTTGGGGGGCGCGGCTATGGCTACACCTTC.

This chain joins TRBV6-1 and TRBJ1-1; TRBD1 matches at 7 bases. The V gene end was trimmed by 5 bases and the J gene end by 10 bases; junction bases not matched to a gene: 16. Germline-derived CDR1 and CDR2 are MNHNS and SASEGT. The CDR3 has 15 residues. For the CDR3, the DNA is TGTGCCAGCAGTTCTACGAATGACAGGGTTGGTGGAGCTTTCTTT. It encodes CASSSTNDRVGGAFF.

Many counts were recorded for this clonotype. CDR3 DNA: TGTGCCAGCAGTTACTCGCCGGCTTCAGATACGCAGTATTTT. Protein: CASSYSPASDTQYF. The chain is built from TRBV6-5 and TRBJ2-3; D ambiguous. CDR3 length: 14 amino acids. V was clipped by 0 bases and J by 4 bases, with 8 bases between them. Germline lookup yields CDR1 MNHEY and CDR2 SVGAGI.

The table lists this clonotype with many counts. The chain uses TRBV29-1 and TRBJ1-2; tentative D call: TRBD1 (5 bases). The germline gives CDR1 SQVTM, CDR2 ANQGSEA. The CDR3 has 13 amino acids. The germline V and J ends were trimmed by 0 bases and 6 bases, with 11 bases remaining between them. The CDR3 DNA reads as TGCAGCGTTGAAGAGGGACGAAAGGATGGCTACACCTTC. Encoded protein: CSVEEGRKDGYTF.

This clonotype was detected a few times. The rearrangement uses TRBV7-9 and TRBJ2-7, with a weak D call TRBD2 (6 bases). This CDR3 region has 13 residues. From germline, CDR1 is SEHNR and CDR2 FQNEAQ (reference sequence). Between the trimmed V and J ends, which lost 5 bases and 6 bases, there was a span of 14 bases. CDR3 sequence: CASSLIVGGEQYF. CDR3 bases: TGTGCCAGCAGCCTCATTGTGGGGGGCGAGCAGTACTTC.

The rearrangement links TRBV6-2 or TRBV6-3 to TRBJ2-2, with 12 nucleotides matching TRBD2. Trimming took 1 base from V and 0 from J; bases not matched to a gene: 3. The germline V gene has CDR1 MNHEY and CDR2 SVGEGT. This CDR3 is built from 18 residues. This CDR3 reads CASSYLLAGGSNTGELFF. CDR3 DNA sequence: TGTGCCAGCAGTTACTTACTAGCGGGAGGTTCGAACACCGGGGAGCTGTTTTTT.